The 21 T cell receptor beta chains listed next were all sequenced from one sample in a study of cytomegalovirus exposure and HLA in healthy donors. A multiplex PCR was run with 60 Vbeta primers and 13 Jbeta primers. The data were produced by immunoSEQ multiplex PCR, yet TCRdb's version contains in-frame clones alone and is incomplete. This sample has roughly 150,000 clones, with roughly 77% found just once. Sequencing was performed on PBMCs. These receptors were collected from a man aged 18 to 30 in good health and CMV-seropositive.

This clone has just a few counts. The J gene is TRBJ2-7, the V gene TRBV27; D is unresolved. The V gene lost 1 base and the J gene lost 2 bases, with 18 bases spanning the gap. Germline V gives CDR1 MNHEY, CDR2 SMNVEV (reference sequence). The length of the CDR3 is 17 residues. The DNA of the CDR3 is TGTGCCAGCAGTTTATTACCCGCTAGTGGGTTCCCCTACGAGCAGTACTTC. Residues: CASSLLPASGFPYEQYF.

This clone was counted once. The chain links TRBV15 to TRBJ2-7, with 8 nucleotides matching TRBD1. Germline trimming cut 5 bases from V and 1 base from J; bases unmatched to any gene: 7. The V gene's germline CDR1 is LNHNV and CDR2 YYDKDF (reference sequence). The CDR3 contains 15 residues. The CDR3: CATSSRQGLSYEQYF. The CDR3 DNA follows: TGTGCCACCAGCTCCCGACAGGGGCTATCCTACGAGCAGTACTTC.

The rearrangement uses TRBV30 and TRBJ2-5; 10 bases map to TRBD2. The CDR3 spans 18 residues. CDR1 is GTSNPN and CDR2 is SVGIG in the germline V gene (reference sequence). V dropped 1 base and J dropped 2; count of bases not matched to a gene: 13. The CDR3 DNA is TGTGCCTGGAGTGAAGGTGTGTTAGCGGGAGGTGGACAAGAGACCCAGTACTTC. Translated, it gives CAWSEGVLAGGGQETQYF.

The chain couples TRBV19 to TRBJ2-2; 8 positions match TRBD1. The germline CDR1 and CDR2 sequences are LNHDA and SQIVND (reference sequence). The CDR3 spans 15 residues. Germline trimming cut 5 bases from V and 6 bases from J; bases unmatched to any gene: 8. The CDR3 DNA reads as TGTGCCAGTAGTGGGAGGACAGGGCGGGCCGGGGAGCTGTTTTTT. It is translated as CASSGRTGRAGELFF.

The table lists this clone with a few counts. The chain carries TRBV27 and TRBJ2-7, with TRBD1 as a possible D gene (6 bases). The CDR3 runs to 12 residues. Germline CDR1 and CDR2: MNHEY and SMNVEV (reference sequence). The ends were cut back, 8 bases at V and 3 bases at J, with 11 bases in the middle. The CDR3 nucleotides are TGTGCCAGCGGCCAACAGGGCTACGAGCAGTACTTC. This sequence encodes CASGQQGYEQYF.

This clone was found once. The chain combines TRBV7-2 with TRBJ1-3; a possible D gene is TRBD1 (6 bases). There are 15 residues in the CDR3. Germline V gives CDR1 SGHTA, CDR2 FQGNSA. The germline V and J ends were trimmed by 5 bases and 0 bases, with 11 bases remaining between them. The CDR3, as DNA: TGTGCCAGCAGCATAGACAGGACCTCTGGAAACACCATATATTTT. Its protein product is CASSIDRTSGNTIYF.

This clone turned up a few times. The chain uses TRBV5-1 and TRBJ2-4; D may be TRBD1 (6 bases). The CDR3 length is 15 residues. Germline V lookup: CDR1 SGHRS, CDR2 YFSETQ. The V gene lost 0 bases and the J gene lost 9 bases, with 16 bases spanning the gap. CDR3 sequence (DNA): TGCGCCAGCAGCTTGGCGGACAGAGATTTGAGCATTCAGTACTTC. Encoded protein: CASSLADRDLSIQYF.

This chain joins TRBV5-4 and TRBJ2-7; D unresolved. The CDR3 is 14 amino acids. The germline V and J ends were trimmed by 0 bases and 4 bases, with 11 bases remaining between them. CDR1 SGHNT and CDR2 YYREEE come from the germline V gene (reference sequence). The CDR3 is CASSLEINNYEQYF. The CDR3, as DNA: TGTGCCAGCAGCTTGGAGATTAACAATTACGAGCAGTACTTC.

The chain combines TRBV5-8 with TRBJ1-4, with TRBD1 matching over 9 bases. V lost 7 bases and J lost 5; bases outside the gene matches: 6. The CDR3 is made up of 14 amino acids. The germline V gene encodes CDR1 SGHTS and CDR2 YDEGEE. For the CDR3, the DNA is TGTGCCAGCGTCAGGACAGGGGACAATGAAAAACTGTTTTTT. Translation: CASVRTGDNEKLFF.

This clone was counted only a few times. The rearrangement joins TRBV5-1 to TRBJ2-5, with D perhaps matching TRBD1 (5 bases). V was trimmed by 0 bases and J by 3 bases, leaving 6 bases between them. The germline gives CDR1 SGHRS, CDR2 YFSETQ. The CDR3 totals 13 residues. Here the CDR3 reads CASSLEGEETQYF. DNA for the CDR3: TGCGCCAGCAGCTTGGAAGGGGAAGAGACCCAGTACTTC.

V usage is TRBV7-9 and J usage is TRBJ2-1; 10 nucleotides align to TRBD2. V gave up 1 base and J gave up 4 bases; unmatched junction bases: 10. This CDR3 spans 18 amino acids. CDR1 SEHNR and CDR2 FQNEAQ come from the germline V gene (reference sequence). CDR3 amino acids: CASSLEASGRARYNEQFF. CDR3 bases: TGTGCCAGCAGCTTAGAGGCCAGCGGGAGGGCGCGATACAATGAGCAGTTCTTC.

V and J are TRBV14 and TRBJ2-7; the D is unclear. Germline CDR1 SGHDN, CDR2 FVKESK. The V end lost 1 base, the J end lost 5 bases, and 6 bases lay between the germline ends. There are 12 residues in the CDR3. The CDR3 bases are TGTGCCAGCAGCCAAGGAGGTGACGAGCAGTACTTC. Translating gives CASSQGGDEQYF. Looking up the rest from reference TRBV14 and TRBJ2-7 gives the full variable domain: EAGVTQFPSHSVIEKGQTVTLRCDPISGHDNLYWYRRVMGKEIKFLLHFVKESKQDESGMPNNRFLAERTGGTYSTLKVQPAELEDSGVYFCASSQGGDEQYFGPGTRLTVT.

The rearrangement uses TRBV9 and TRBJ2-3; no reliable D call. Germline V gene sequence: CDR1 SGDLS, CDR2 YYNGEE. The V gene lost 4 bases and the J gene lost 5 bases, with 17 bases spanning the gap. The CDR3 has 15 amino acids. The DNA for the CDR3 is TGTGCCAGCAGCCCTCTACGTGGTGATGGAGATACGCAGTATTTT. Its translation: CASSPLRGDGDTQYF.

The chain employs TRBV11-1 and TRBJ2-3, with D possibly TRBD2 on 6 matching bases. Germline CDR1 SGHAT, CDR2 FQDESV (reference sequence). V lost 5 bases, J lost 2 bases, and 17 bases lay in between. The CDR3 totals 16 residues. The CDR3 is CASSDPGTSLTDTQYF. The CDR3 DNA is TGTGCCAGCAGCGATCCAGGAACTAGCCTCACAGATACGCAGTATTTT.

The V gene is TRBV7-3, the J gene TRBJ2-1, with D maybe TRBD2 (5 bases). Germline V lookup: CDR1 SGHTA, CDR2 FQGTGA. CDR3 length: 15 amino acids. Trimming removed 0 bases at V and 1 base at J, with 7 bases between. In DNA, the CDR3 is TGTGCCAGCAGCTTAACTGAGGGATCCTACAATGAGCAGTTCTTC. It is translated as CASSLTEGSYNEQFF.

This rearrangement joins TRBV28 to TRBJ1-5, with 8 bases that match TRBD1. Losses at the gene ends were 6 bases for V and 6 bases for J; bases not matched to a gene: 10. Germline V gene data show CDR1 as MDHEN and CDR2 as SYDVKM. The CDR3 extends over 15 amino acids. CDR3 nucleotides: TGTGCCAGCAGCCTATCAGGGGGCGAGGGTCAGCCCCAGCATTTT. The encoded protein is CASSLSGGEGQPQHF. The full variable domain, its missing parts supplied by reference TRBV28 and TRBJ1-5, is DVKVTQSSRYLVKRTGEKVFLECVQDMDHENMFWYRQDPGLGLRLIYFSYDVKMKEKGDIPEGYSVSREKKERFSLILESASTNQTSMYLCASSLSGGEGQPQHFGDGTRLSIL.

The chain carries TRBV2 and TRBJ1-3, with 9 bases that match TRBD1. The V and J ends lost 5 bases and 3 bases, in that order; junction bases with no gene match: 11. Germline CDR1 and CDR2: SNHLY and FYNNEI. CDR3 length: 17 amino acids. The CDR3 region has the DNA TGTGCCAGCAGTTCTTCTTGGACAGGGGTCTTTGGAAACACCATATATTTT. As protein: CASSSSWTGVFGNTIYF.

The chain's CDR3 is CASSLGDRGGEQYF. CDR3 DNA: TGTGCCAGTAGTCTGGGAGACAGGGGAGGCGAGCAGTACTTC. The chain has TRBV19 and TRBJ2-7; 8 bases map to TRBD1. In germline, CDR1 is LNHDA, CDR2 SQIVND (reference sequence). Trimming cost V 5 bases and J 6 bases; bases outside gene matches: 9. The CDR3 contains 14 residues.

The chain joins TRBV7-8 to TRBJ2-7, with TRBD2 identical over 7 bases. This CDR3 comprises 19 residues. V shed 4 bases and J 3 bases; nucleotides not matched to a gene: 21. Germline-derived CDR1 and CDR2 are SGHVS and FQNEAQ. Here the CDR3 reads CASSSPSLHPRKRDYEQYF. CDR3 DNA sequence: TGTGCCAGCAGCTCCCCATCCTTACACCCCAGGAAGCGGGACTACGAGCAGTACTTC.

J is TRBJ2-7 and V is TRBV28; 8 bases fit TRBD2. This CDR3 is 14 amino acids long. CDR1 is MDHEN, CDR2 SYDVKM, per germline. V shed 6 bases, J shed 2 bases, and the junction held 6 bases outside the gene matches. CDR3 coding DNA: TGTGCCAGCAGAGACGGGAGGGTCCCCTACGAGCAGTACTTC. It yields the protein CASRDGRVPYEQYF. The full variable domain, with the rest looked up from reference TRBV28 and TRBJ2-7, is DVKVTQSSRYLVKRTGEKVFLECVQDMDHENMFWYRQDPGLGLRLIYFSYDVKMKEKGDIPEGYSVSREKKERFSLILESASTNQTSMYLCASRDGRVPYEQYFGPGTRLTVT.

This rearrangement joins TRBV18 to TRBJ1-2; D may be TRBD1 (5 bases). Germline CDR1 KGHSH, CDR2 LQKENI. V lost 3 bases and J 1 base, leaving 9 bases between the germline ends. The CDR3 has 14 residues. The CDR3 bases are TGTGCCAGCTCACCCTCCAGGGTTAACTATGGCTACACCTTC. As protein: CASSPSRVNYGYTF. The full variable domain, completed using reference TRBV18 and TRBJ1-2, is NAGVMQNPRHLVRRRGQEARLRCSPMKGHSHVYWYRQLPEEGLKFMVYLQKENIIDESGMPKERFSAEFPKEGPSILRIQQVVRGDSAAYFCASSPSRVNYGYTFGSGTRLTVV.